What follows describes a single TCR beta chain. The data were taken from a study of CD8 T cells in Susac syndrome. CDR3 length: 14 amino acids. Germline CDR1 reads MNHEY; CDR2 reads SMNVEV (reference sequence). V lost 4 bases and J lost 1, with 9 bases in between. TCR beta from blood CD8+ and CD4+ T cells was sequenced. Multiple sclerosis controls were treatment-naive patients with stable or active relapsing-remitting disease. TEMRA cells were FACS-enriched and CD8+ and CD4+ T cells negatively isolated. Reverse transcription of about 0.5 to 1 ug RNA was carried out with random hexamers. Amplification of TCR beta CDR3 across 54 Vbeta and 13 Jbeta was performed with immunoSEQ multiplex PCR. Each CDR3 protein gets one entry after TCRdb re-called the immunoSEQ multiplex PCR reads with MiXCR. The data contain over 130,000 distinct CDR3 sequences, 85% to 95% of them singletons.

This clonotype was obtained from a human donor with multiple sclerosis. This chain joins TRBV27 and TRBJ2-3, with no clear D. The source material was CD4+ T cells from PBMCs. The DNA of the CDR3 is TGTGCCAGCAGTTATTCTCAGGGCACAGATACGCAGTATTTT. It is translated as CASSYSQGTDTQYF.